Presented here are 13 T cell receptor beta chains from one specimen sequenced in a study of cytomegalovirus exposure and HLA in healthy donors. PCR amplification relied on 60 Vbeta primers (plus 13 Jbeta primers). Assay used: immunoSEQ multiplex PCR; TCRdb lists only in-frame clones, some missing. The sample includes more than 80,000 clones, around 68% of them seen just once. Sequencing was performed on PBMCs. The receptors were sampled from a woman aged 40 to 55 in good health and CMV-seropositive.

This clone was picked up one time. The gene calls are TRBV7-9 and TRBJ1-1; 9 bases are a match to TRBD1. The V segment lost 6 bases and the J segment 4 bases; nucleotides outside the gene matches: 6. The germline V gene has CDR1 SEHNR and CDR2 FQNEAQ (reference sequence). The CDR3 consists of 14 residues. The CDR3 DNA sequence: TGTGCCAGCAGATCGGGACAGGGAGGCACTGAAGCTTTCTTT. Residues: CASRSGQGGTEAFF.

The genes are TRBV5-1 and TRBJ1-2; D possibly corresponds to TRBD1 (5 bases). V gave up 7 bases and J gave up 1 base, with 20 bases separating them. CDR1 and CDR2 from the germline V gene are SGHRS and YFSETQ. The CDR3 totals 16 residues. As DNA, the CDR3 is TGCGCCAGCGGGTCTAGTCCGACAGATATTAACTATGGCTACACCTTC. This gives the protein CASGSSPTDINYGYTF.

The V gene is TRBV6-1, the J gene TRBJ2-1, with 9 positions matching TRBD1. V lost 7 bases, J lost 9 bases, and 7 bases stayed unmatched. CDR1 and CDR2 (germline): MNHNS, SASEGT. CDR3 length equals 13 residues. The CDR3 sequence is CASNGQGRGEQFF. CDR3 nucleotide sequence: TGTGCCAGCAATGGACAGGGGAGGGGTGAGCAGTTCTTC.

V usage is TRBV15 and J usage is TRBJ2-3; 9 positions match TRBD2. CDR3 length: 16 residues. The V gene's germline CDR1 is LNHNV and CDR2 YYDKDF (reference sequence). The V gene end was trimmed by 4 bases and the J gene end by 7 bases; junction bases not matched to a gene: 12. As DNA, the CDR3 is TGTGCCACCAGCACCCGGACTAGCGAGAGGGGGAATACGCAGTATTTT. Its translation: CATSTRTSERGNTQYF.

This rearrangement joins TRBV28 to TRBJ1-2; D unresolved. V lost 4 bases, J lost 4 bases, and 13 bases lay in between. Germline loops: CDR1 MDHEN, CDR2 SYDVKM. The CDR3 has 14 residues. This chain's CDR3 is CASSSSPSSYGYTF. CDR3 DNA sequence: TGTGCCAGCAGTTCGTCTCCCAGTTCCTATGGCTACACCTTC.

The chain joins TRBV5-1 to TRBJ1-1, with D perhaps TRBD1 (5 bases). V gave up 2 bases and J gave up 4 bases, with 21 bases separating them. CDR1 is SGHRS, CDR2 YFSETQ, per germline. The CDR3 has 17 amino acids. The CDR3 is CASSLNYAWGGSTEAFF. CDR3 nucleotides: TGCGCCAGCAGCTTAAACTACGCCTGGGGCGGTAGCACTGAAGCTTTCTTT.

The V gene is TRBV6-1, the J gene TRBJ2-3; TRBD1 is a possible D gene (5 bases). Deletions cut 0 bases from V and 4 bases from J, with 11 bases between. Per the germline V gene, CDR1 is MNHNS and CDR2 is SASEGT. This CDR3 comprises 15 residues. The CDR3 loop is CASSEAVAGPDTQYF. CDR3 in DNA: TGTGCCAGCAGTGAAGCAGTCGCAGGGCCAGATACGCAGTATTTT.

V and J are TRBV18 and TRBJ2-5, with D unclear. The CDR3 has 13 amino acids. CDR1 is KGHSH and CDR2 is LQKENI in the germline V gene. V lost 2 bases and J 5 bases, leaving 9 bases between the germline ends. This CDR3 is CASSPNYGETQYF. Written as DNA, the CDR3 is TGTGCCAGCTCACCAAACTATGGGGAGACCCAGTACTTC. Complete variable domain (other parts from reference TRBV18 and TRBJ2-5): NAGVMQNPRHLVRRRGQEARLRCSPMKGHSHVYWYRQLPEEGLKFMVYLQKENIIDESGMPKERFSAEFPKEGPSILRIQQVVRGDSAAYFCASSPNYGETQYFGPGTRLLVL.

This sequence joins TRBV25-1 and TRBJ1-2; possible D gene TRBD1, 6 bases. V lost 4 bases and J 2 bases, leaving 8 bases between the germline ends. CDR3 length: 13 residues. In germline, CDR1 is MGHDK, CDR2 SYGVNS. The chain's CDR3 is CASSAGHNYGYTF. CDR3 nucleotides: TGTGCCAGCAGTGCGGGACACAACTATGGCTACACCTTC.

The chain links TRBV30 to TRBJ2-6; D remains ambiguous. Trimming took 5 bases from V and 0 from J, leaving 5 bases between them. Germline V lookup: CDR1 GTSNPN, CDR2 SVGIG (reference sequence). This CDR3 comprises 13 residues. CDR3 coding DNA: TGTGCCTGGTCCTACTCTGGGGCCAACGTCCTGACTTTC. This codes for CAWSYSGANVLTF.

CDR3 DNA: TGCGCCAGCAGCCAAGGTTCAGGTCAGGGCTACGGCGAGCAGTACTTC. Its translation is CASSQGSGQGYGEQYF. This chain links TRBV4-3 with TRBJ2-7; TRBD1 is a possible D gene (5 bases). The germline gives CDR1 LGHNA, CDR2 YSLEER. V lost 1 base to trimming and J lost 6 bases, with 19 bases between them. This CDR3 has 16 residues.

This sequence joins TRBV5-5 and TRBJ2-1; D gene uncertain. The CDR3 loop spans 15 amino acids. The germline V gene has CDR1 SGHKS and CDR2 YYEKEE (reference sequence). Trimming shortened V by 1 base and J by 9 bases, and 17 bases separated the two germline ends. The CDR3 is CASSLLLGSMSEQFF. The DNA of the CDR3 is TGTGCCAGCAGCTTGCTCTTGGGTAGCATGTCTGAGCAGTTCTTC.

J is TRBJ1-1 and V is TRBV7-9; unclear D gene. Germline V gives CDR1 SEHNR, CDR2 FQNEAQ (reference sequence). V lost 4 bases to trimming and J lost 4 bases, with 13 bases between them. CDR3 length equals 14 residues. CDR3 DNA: TGTGCCAGCAGCTCCGCAGGCATGGGCACTGAAGCTTTCTTT. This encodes CASSSAGMGTEAFF.